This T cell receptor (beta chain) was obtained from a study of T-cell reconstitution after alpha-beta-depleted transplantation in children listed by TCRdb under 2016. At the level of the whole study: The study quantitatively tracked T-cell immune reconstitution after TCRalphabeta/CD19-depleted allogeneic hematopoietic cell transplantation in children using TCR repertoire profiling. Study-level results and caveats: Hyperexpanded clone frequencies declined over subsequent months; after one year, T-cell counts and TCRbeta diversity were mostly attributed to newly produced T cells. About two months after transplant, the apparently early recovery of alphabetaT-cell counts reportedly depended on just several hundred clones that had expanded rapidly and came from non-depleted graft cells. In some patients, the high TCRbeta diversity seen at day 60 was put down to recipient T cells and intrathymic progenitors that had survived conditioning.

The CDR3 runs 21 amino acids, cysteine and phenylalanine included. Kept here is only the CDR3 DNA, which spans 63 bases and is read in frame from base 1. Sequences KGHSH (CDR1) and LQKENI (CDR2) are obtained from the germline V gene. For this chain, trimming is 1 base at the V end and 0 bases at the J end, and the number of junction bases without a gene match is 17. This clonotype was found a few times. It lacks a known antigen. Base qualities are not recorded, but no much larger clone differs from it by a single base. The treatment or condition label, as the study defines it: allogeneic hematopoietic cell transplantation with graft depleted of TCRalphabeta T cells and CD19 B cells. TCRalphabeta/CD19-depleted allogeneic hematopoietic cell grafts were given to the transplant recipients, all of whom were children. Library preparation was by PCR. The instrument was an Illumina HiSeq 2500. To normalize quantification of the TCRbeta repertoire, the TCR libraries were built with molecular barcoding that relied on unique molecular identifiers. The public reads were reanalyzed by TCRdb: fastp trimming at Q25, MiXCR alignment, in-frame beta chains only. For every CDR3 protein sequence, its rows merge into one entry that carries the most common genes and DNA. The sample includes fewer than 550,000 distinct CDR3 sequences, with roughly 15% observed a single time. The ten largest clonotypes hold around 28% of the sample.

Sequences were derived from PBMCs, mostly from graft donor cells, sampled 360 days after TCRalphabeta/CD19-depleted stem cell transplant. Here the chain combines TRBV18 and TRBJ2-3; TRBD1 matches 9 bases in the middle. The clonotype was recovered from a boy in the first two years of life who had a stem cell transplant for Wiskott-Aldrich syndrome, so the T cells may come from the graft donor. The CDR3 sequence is CASSPLPGQGLLIPSTDTQYF. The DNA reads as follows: TGTGCCAGCTCACCACTCCCTGGACAGGGGCTACTAATACCCAGCACAGATACGCAGTATTTT.